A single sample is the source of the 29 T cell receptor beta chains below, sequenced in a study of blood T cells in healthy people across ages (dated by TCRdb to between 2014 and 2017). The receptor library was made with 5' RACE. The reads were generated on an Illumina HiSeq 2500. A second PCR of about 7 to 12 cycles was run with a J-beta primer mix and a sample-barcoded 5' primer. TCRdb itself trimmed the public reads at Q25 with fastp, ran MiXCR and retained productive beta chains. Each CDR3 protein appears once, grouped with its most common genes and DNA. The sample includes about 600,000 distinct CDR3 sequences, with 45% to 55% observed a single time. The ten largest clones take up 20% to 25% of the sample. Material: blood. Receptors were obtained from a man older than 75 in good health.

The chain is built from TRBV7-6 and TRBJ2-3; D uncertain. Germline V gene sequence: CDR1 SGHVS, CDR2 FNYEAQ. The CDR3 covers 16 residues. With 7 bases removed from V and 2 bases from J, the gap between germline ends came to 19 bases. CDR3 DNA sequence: TGTGCCAGCACCACCTTTAAGAGTGACTTCACAGATACGCAGTATTTT. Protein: CASTTFKSDFTDTQYF.

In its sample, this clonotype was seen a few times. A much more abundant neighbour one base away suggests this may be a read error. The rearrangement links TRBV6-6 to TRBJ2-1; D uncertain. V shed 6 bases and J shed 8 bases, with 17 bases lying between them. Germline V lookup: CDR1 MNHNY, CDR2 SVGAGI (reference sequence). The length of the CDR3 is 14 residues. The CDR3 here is CASSSVLTYDEQFF. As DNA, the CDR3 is TGTGCCAGCAGCTCGGTTTTGACCTATGATGAGCAGTTCTTC.

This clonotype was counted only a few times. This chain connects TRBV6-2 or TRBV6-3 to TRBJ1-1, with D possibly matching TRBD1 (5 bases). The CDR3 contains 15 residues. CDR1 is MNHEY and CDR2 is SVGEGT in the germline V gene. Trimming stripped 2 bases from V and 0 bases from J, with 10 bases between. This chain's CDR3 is CASSYKQGVNTEAFF. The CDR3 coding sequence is TGTGCCAGCAGTTACAAGCAGGGAGTGAACACTGAAGCTTTCTTT.

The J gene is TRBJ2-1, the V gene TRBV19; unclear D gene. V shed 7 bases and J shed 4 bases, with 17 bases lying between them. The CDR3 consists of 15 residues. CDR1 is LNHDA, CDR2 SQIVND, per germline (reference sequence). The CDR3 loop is CASNYGQAGYNEQFF. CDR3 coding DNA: TGTGCCAGTAATTACGGTCAGGCAGGTTACAATGAGCAGTTCTTC. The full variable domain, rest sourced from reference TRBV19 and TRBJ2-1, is DGGITQSPKYLFRKEGQNVTLSCEQNLNHDAMYWYRQDPGQGLRLIYYSQIVNDFQKGDIAEGYSVSREKKESFPLTVTSAQKNPTAFYLCASNYGQAGYNEQFFGPGTRLTVL.

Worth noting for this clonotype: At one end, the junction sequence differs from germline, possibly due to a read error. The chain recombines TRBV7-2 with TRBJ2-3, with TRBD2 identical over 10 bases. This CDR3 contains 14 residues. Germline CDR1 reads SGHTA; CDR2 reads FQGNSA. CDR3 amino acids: CASSITSGAITRYF. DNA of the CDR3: TGTGCCAGCAGCATCACTAGCGGGGCAATTACGCGGTATTTT.

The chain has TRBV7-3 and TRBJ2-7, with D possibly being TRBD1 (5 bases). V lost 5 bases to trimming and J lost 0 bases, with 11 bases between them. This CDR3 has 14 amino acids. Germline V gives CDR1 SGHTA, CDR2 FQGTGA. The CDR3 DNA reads TGTGCCAGCAGCGAATACAGGAACTCCTACGAGCAGTACTTC. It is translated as CASSEYRNSYEQYF.

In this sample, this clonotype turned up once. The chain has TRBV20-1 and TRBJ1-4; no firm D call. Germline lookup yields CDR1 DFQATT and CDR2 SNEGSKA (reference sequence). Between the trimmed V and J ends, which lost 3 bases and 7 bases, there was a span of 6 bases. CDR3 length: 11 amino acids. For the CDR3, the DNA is TGCAGTGCTAGTAGTAGTGAAAAACTGTTTTTT. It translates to CSASSSEKLFF.

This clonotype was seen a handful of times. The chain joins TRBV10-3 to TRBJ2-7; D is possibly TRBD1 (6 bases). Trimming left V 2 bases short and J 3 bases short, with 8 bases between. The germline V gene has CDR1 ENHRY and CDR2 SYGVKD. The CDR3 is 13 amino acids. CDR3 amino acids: CAISEGQFYEQYF. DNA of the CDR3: TGTGCCATCAGTGAGGGACAGTTCTACGAGCAGTACTTC.

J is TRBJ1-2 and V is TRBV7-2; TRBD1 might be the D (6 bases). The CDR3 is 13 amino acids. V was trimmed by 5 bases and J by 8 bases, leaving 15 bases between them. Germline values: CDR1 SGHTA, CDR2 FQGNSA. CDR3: CASSVTGSYGYTF. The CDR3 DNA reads TGTGCCAGCAGCGTCACAGGGAGTTACGGCTACACCTTC.

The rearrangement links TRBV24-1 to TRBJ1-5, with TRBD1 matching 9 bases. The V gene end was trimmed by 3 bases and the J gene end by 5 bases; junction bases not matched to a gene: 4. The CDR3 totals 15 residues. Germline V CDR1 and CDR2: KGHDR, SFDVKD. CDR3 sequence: CATSDADRGDQPQHF. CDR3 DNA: TGTGCCACCAGTGATGCGGACAGGGGTGATCAGCCCCAGCATTTT.

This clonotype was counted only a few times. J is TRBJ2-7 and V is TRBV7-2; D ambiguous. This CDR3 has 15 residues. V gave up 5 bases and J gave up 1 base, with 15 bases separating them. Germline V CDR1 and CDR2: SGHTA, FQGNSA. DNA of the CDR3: TGTGCCAGCAGCCTCGACTCAACACAATCCTACGAGCAGTACTTC. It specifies CASSLDSTQSYEQYF.

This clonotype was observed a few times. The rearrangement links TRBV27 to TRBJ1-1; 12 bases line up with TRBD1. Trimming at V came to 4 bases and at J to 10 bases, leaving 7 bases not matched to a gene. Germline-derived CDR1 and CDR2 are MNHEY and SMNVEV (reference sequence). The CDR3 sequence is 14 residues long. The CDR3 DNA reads TGTGCCAGCAGTTCCCGGGACAGGGGGCTAGGAGCTTTCTTT. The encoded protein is CASSSRDRGLGAFF.

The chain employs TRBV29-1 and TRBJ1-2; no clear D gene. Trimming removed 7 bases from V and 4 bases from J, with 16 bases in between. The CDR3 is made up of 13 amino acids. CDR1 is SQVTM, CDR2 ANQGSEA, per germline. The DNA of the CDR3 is TGCAGCGCCAGACCCTCACAGACCTATGGCTACACCTTC. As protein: CSARPSQTYGYTF.

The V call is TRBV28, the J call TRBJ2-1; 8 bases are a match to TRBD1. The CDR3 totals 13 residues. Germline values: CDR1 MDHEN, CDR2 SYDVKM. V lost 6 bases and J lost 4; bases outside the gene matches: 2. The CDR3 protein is CASSDRGYNEQFF. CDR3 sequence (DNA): TGTGCCAGCAGCGACAGGGGTTACAATGAGCAGTTCTTC.

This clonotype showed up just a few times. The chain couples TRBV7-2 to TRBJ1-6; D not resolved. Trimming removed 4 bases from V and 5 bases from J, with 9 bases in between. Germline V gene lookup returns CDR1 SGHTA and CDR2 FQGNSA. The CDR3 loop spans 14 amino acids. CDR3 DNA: TGTGCCAGCAGCTGGACCCCAAATAATTCACCCCTCCACTTT. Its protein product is CASSWTPNNSPLHF.

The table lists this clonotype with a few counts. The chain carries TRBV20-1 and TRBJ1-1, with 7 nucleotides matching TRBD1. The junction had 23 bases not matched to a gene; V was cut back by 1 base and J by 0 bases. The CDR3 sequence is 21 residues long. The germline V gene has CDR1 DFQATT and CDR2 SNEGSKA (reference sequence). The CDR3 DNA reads TGCAGTGCTAGAGGGACAGGTATCGTCCTCCCGCTAGCTGGGATGAACACTGAAGCTTTCTTT. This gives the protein CSARGTGIVLPLAGMNTEAFF.

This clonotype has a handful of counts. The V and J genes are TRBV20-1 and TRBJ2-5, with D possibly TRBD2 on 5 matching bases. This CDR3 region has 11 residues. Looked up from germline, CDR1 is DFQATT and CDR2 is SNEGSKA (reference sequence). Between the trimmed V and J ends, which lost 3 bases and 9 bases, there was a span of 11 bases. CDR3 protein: CSASPDGAQYF. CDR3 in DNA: TGCAGTGCTAGCCCCGACGGGGCCCAGTACTTC.

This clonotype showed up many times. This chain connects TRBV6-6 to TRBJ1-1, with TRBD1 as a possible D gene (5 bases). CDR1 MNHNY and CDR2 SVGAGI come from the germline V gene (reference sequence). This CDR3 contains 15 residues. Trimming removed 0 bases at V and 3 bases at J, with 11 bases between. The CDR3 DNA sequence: TGTGCCAGCAGTTACTCGCAGTCAGGGCACACTGAAGCTTTCTTT. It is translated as CASSYSQSGHTEAFF.

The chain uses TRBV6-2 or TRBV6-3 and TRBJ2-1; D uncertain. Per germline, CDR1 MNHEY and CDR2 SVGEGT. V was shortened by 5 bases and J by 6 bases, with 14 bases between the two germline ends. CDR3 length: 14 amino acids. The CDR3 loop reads CASSPPLSTNEQFF. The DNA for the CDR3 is TGTGCCAGCAGTCCCCCCCTCAGTACCAATGAGCAGTTCTTC.

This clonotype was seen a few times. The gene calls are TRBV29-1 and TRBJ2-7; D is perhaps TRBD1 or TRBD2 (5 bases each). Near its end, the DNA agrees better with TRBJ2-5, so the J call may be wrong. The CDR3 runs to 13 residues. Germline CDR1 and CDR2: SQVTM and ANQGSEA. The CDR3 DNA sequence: TGCAGCGTTGAAGTGACCTGGGGGGAGACCCAGTACTTC. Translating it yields CSVEVTWGETQYF.

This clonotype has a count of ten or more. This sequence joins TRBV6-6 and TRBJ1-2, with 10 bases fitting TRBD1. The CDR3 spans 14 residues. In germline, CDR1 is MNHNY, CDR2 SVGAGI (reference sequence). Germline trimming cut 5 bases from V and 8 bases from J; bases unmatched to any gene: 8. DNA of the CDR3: TGTGCCAGCAGTCACGACAGGGGGCTTCGCGGCTACACCTTC. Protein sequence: CASSHDRGLRGYTF.

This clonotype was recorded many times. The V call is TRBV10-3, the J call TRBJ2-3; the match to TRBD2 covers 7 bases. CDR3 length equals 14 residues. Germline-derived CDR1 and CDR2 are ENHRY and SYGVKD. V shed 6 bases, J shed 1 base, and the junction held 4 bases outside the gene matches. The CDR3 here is CAIRAGPRTDTQYF. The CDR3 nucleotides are TGTGCCATCAGAGCGGGACCTCGCACAGATACGCAGTATTTT.

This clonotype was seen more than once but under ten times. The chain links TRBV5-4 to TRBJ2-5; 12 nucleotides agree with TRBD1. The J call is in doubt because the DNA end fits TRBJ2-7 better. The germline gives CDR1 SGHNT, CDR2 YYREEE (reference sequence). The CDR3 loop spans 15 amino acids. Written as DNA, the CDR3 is TGTGCCAGCAGCCCTGGGACAGGGGGCGTCTACGAGCAGTACTTC. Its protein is CASSPGTGGVYEQYF.

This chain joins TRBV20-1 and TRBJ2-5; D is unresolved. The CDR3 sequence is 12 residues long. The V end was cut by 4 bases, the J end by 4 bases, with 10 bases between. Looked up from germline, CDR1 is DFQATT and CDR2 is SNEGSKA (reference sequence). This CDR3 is CSAIKPGETQYF. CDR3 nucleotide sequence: TGCAGTGCTATTAAGCCTGGAGAGACCCAGTACTTC.

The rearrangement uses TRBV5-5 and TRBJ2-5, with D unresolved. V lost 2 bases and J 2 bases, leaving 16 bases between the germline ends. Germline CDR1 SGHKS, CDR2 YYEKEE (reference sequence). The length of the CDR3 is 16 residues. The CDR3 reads CASSLGLFRNQETQYF. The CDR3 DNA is TGTGCCAGCAGCTTAGGGCTTTTCAGAAATCAAGAGACCCAGTACTTC.

The CDR3 nucleotides are TGCGCCAGCAGCTCCGACAGGGGGCATACTGAAGCTTTCTTT. The encoded protein is CASSSDRGHTEAFF. The chain couples TRBV5-1 to TRBJ1-1; 10 bases line up with TRBD1. The germline V gene encodes CDR1 SGHRS and CDR2 YFSETQ. V lost 3 bases and J lost 5; bases outside the gene matches: 4. The CDR3 is 14 residues long.

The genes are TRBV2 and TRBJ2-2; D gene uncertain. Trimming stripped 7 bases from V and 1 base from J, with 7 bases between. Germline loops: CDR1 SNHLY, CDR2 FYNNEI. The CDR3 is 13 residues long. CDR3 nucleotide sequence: TGTGCCAGCATCCCTAAGAACACCGGGGAGCTGTTTTTT. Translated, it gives CASIPKNTGELFF.

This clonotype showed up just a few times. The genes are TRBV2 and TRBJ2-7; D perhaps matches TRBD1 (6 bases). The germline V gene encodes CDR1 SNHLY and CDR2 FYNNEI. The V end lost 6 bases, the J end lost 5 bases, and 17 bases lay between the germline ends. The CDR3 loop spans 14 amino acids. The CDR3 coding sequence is TGTGCCAGCAGCGCCGGGACAAGTCCCAACGAGCAGTACTTC. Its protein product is CASSAGTSPNEQYF. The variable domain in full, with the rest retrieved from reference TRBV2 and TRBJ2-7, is EPEVTQTPSHQVTQMGQEVILRCVPISNHLYFYWYRQILGQKVEFLVSFYNNEISEKSEIFDDQFSVERPDGSNFTLKIRSTKLEDSAMYFCASSAGTSPNEQYFGPGTRLTVT.

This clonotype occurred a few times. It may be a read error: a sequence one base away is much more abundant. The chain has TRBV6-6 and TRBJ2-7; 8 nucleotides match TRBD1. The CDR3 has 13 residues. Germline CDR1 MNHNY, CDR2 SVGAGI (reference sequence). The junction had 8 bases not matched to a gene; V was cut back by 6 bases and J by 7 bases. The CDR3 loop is CASSRQGKHEQYF. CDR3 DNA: TGTGCCAGCAGCCGACAGGGGAAGCATGAGCAGTACTTC.